These 13 T cell receptor beta chains were all obtained from the same sample, sequenced in a study of cytomegalovirus exposure and HLA in healthy donors. The PCR had 60 Vbeta and 13 Jbeta primers. The repertoire was sequenced with immunoSEQ multiplex PCR; TCRdb's copy has only in-frame clones and lacks some. The data contain roughly 100,000 clones, roughly 80% of them singletons. Source material: PBMCs. These receptors originate from a female donor in good health and CMV-seronegative.

This sequence joins TRBV6-5 and TRBJ2-5, with TRBD1 identical over 8 bases. V was pared by 2 bases and J by 2 bases, with 1 base of the junction left unmatched. The CDR3 consists of 14 residues. Germline V gene lookup returns CDR1 MNHEY and CDR2 SVGAGI. As DNA, the CDR3 is TGTGCCAGCAGTTACAACAGGGGGCAAGAGACCCAGTACTTC. Translated: CASSYNRGQETQYF.

The chain uses TRBV2 and TRBJ2-3; TRBD1 matches 8 bases. The CDR3 runs to 14 residues. The trim removed 6 bases at V and 1 base at J, leaving 3 bases unmatched. CDR1 is SNHLY and CDR2 is FYNNEI in the germline V gene. CDR3 sequence (DNA): TGTGCCAGCAGGGAGGGACAGGGCACAGATACGCAGTATTTT. This encodes CASREGQGTDTQYF.

The rearrangement links TRBV9 to TRBJ1-1; D might be TRBD1 (5 bases). Trimming cost V 0 bases and J 1 base, with 10 bases left between them. The CDR3 spans 15 residues. Germline CDR1 is SGDLS and CDR2 is YYNGEE. CDR3 in DNA: TGTGCCAGCAGCGTAGGGCCGGGGGGGAACACTGAAGCTTTCTTT. This encodes CASSVGPGGNTEAFF.

CDR3 residues: CASSPLEINYGYTF. Written as DNA, the CDR3 is TGTGCCAGCAGCCCCCTAGAGATTAACTATGGCTACACCTTC. The chain couples TRBV7-9 to TRBJ1-2; D unresolved. The V end lost 5 bases, the J end lost 1 base, and 11 bases lay between the germline ends. In germline, CDR1 is SEHNR, CDR2 FQNEAQ (reference sequence). The CDR3 totals 14 residues. Based on the CDR3 plus reference TRBV7-9 and TRBJ1-2, the full variable domain is DTGVSQNPRHKITKRGQNVTFRCDPISEHNRLYWYRQTLGQGPEFLTYFQNEAQLEKSRLLSDRFSAERPKGSFSTLEIQRTEQGDSAMYLCASSPLEINYGYTFGSGTRLTVV.

V is TRBV7-2 and J is TRBJ1-5; the D is unclear. The CDR3 is 16 amino acids. The ends were cut back, 3 bases at V and 0 bases at J, with 12 bases in the middle. The germline CDR1 and CDR2 sequences are SGHTA and FQGNSA. The CDR3 DNA is TGTGCCAGCAGCTTGATGGCAAGAACTAGCAATCAGCCCCAGCATTTT. It yields the protein CASSLMARTSNQPQHF.

The chain links TRBV2 to TRBJ1-5; the D gene is possibly TRBD1 (6 bases). Per germline, CDR1 SNHLY and CDR2 FYNNEI. Trimming left V 3 bases short and J 5 bases short, with 11 bases between. The CDR3 has 14 amino acids. CDR3 sequence (DNA): TGTGCCAGCAGTGACACAGGGAGCCATCAGCCCCAGCATTTT. This sequence encodes CASSDTGSHQPQHF.

J is TRBJ2-7 and V is TRBV7-2; TRBD2 aligns across 7 bases. After removal of 2 bases from V and 7 bases from J, the junction contained 2 bases not matched to a gene. CDR3 length: 12 residues. Germline CDR1 and CDR2: SGHTA and FQGNSA. The CDR3 protein is CASSLKGGEQYF. The CDR3 DNA sequence: TGTGCCAGCAGCTTAAAGGGAGGGGAGCAGTACTTC.

The V call is TRBV7-2, the J call TRBJ2-5; D is uncertain. In germline, CDR1 is SGHTA, CDR2 FQGNSA. This CDR3 region has 11 residues. With 3 bases removed from V and 5 bases from J, the gap between germline ends came to 4 bases. As DNA, the CDR3 is TGTGCCAGCAGCTTGAGCGAGACCCAGTACTTC. Its protein product is CASSLSETQYF.

This chain links TRBV7-9 with TRBJ2-1; the D gene is possibly TRBD2 (5 bases). Germline loops: CDR1 SEHNR, CDR2 FQNEAQ (reference sequence). The CDR3 covers 12 residues. Trimming took off 6 bases at V and 6 bases at J, with 9 bases between the two ends. The CDR3 spells CASRDAGNEQFF. CDR3 coding DNA: TGTGCCAGCAGAGATGCGGGCAATGAGCAGTTCTTC. Together with reference TRBV7-9 and TRBJ2-1, the CDR3 gives the full variable domain: DTGVSQNPRHKITKRGQNVTFRCDPISEHNRLYWYRQTLGQGPEFLTYFQNEAQLEKSRLLSDRFSAERPKGSFSTLEIQRTEQGDSAMYLCASRDAGNEQFFGPGTRLTVL.

This chain connects TRBV4-1 to TRBJ2-7, with 13 bases that match TRBD2. V was clipped by 0 bases and J by 4 bases; unmatched bases: 6. The CDR3 is 17 amino acids. From germline, CDR1 is MGHRA and CDR2 YSYEKL. CDR3 nucleotides: TGCGCCAGCAGCCAAGATAGAACTAGCGGGAGGGTGTACGAGCAGTACTTC. Translated, it gives CASSQDRTSGRVYEQYF.

The DNA of the CDR3 is TGTGCCAGCAGCTTAGGGGAGGGAGGTGAAGCTTTCTTT. Protein sequence: CASSLGEGGEAFF. The V gene is TRBV11-3, the J gene TRBJ1-1; D is uncertain. Germline assignment: CDR1 SGHNT and CDR2 YENEEA. Between the trimmed V and J ends, which lost 1 base and 7 bases, there was a span of 10 bases. This CDR3 has 13 residues.

To note about this clone: Mismatch with germline at one junction end may stem from a read error. Other DNA sequences of this sample code for an identical CDR3. The rearrangement uses TRBV28 and TRBJ1-1; possibly TRBD1 for D (5 bases). The CDR3 totals 14 residues. Germline loops: CDR1 MDHEN, CDR2 SYDVKM. CDR3 DNA sequence: TGTGCTAGCAGGTGGACACCCATGAACACTGAAGCTTTCTTT. Its translation: CASRWTPMNTEAFF.

This chain links TRBV7-6 with TRBJ2-7, with 12 positions matching TRBD2. J gave up 3 bases and V 4 bases, and 7 bases lay outside the gene matches. The germline V gene encodes CDR1 SGHVS and CDR2 FNYEAQ. The CDR3 is made up of 16 amino acids. CDR3 region: CASSSRLTSGGYEQYF. The CDR3 DNA reads TGTGCCAGCAGCTCACGCCTGACTAGCGGGGGCTACGAGCAGTACTTC.